This section outlines one T cell receptor (beta chain) sequence together with its context. Libraries were prepared by immunoSEQ multiplex PCR; TCRdb keeps only in-frame clonotypes and omits some of them. The repertoire consists of 170,000 or so clones, with almost 85% occurring once and the leading ten covering 14%. This sample was included in a study of blood T cell repertoires in COVID-19. The germline V gene has CDR1 LGHNA and CDR2 YNFKEQ. J gave up 4 bases and V 0 bases, and 8 bases lay outside the gene matches. CDR3 size: 17 residues. The sample comprised peripheral blood. This receptor was identified in a man between 18 and 35 years old with active or convalescent COVID-19. The rearrangement joins TRBV4-2 to TRBJ2-3; 9 nucleotides agree with TRBD2. The CDR3 loop is CASSQDPPSGEADTQYF. The CDR3 nucleotides are TGTGCCAGCAGCCAAGATCCGCCTAGCGGGGAGGCAGATACGCAGTATTTT.